This T cell receptor (beta chain) was captured by sequencing in a study of cytomegalovirus exposure and HLA in healthy donors. Study-wide results and limits: Some public TCRs appeared in many individuals, while most sequences were rare.

This clone was observed once. Its antigen is not known. Germline V gene lookup returns CDR1 SGHRS and CDR2 YFSETQ. This CDR3 has 18 amino acids. V was clipped by 4 bases and J by 0 bases; unmatched bases: 12. The table came from immunoSEQ multiplex PCR; TCRdb's copy has only in-frame clones and leaves some out. The repertoire holds some 79,000 clones, with about 94% as singletons. The V call is TRBV5-1, the J call TRBJ1-1, with 10 bases lining up with TRBD1. The sequencing input was PBMCs. The sequence derives from a woman aged 18 to 35 in good health and CMV-seropositive. CDR3 amino acids: CASSRHRDRGSMNTEAFF. For the CDR3, the DNA is TGCGCCAGCAGCCGACACCGGGACAGGGGCTCGATGAACACTGAAGCTTTCTTT.